These 3 T cell receptor beta chains originate from one sample sequenced in a study of vaccination effects on CD4 cells after COVID-19. These receptors are not linked to any known antigen. Data came from immunoSEQ multiplex PCR; TCRdb stores just in-frame clones and leaves some out. The table has tens of thousands of clones, about four fifths seen once. Pools of viral peptides were used by the ViraFEST assay to expand antigen-specific CD4+ T cells ahead of sequencing. After roughly ten days in culture, the CD4+ T cells were isolated. The vaccine recipients had no prior SARS-CoV-2 infection, with negative nucleocapsid antibodies. The input for sequencing was CD4+ T cells from PBMCs cultured with HCoV-OC43 spike peptides, taken before COVID-19 vaccination. This sample's subset: HCoV-OC43 spike overlapping peptide pool stimulation. These receptors were collected from a human donor who received a COVID-19 vaccine.

The chain uses TRBV18 and TRBJ2-4; TRBD1 is a possible D gene (5 bases). V was clipped by 4 bases and J by 5 bases, with 9 bases between them. This CDR3 contains 13 residues. Germline V gives CDR1 KGHSH, CDR2 LQKENI. The chain's CDR3 is CASSQGYQNIQYF. As DNA, the CDR3 is TGTGCCAGCTCACAGGGGTACCAAAACATTCAGTACTTC.

This clone was detected once. The chain links TRBV18 to TRBJ1-2, with D tentatively TRBD1 (5 bases). CDR3 length equals 12 residues. Trimming pared 5 bases from V and 10 bases from J, leaving 14 bases between. The germline V gene encodes CDR1 KGHSH and CDR2 LQKENI. Here the CDR3 reads CASSSEVGPYTF. The CDR3 DNA sequence: TGTGCCAGCTCATCCGAGGTGGGGCCCTACACCTTC.

This chain connects TRBV4-1 to TRBJ1-4, with 8 bases aligning to TRBD1. This CDR3 is built from 17 residues. Germline trimming cut 4 bases from V and 1 base from J; bases unmatched to any gene: 8. Germline-derived CDR1 and CDR2 are MGHRA and YSYEKL. The CDR3 nucleotides read TGCGCCAGCAGCCCGGTGGGCAGGGGGCGAACTAATGAAAAACTGTTTTTT. Amino acid sequence: CASSPVGRGRTNEKLFF.